This T cell receptor (beta chain) is from a study of blood T cells in healthy people across ages (dated by TCRdb to 2013 to 2016). General notes on the study: In model experiments, template switching captured about one uniquely barcoded TCR beta cDNA molecule for every two T cells. Using deep sequencing normalized with unique cDNA molecular identifiers, the study measured how TCR beta repertoire diversity changes with age. Donors were grouped into four age groups: young (average roughly 15 years), middle-aged (roughly 40), aged (around 66) and long-lived (approximately 81). To avoid experimental bias, donors of different ages were spread randomly across the sequencing lanes. Two additional independent replicas of 1 million unique cDNA reads from the same blood draw were analyzed for two donors (one aged 18 to 29 and one aged 80 or older). The investigation overall reported the following: Observed TCR beta diversity per million T cells fell roughly linearly with age, and a significant reduction was already apparent by age around 40. Because donor CMV infection status was unknown, age-related changes in expanded clonotypes were potentially confounded. Because profiling used bulk unsorted PBMCs, naive and antigen-experienced compartments could not be compared conclusively. Compared with the aged group, the long-lived group had more naive CD4+ T cells, fewer expanded clones and increased TCR diversity, a pattern suggesting age selection. The percentage of naive T cells measured by flow cytometry correlated strongly with observed TCR beta diversity. Estimates of total diversity based on one million sequenced T cells were regarded as lower bounds and as underestimates.

Libraries were prepared through 5' RACE. This sample was sequenced with an Illumina HiSeq 2500. A second PCR of about 6 to 12 cycles was performed with a sample-barcoded 5' primer and a J-beta primer mix. A unique molecular identifier was introduced onto each TCR beta cDNA molecule by a template-switch 5' adaptor carrying 12 random nucleotides. Each sample yielded at least 3 million CDR3-containing paired-end reads. First-strand cDNA synthesis was performed from all RNA using the Mint cDNA synthesis kit, with priming by a TRBC-specific oligonucleotide. Following uracil-DNA glycosylase treatment, all cDNA underwent a first 18-cycle PCR with the universal primers M1SS and BC2_uni_R. The authors' pipeline ran thus. Each sample was normalized by randomly selecting 1 million high-quality reads, each carrying a distinct molecular identifier. Instead of being binned into consensus sequences, reads that shared molecular identifiers were thrown out. MiTCR, set to a Q25 quality threshold and the strictest error-elimination algorithm, was used for CDR3 identification, clonotype clustering and error correction. A nonparametric unseen species model with Euler transformation was used to estimate a lower bound on total TCR beta diversity. The public reads were reprocessed in TCRdb via fastp at Q25 and MiXCR, keeping in-frame beta chains. Each CDR3 protein gets just one entry, which takes the most common genes and DNA from the rows behind it. TCRdb, not the authors, supplied the V and J calls. In this sample the table shows more than 700,000 distinct CDR3 sequences, about half of which occur a single time. The ten largest clones represent around 18% of the sample.

Concerning this clonotype itself: Its antigen remains unidentified. No qualities accompany the bases; no much larger clone lies one base away.

The 35 to 40 donors, aged 6 to 90 years, were systemically healthy Caucasian individuals from Russia. Roughly 10 milliliters of peripheral blood were collected from each donor into EDTA-treated Vacutainer tubes. Ficoll-Paque density-gradient centrifugation was used to isolate PBMCs, with at least 7 million obtained per sample. Trizol reagent was used to extract total RNA from the PBMCs, yielding at least 6 micrograms per sample. The percentages of naive CD45RAhigh/CD27high T cells were determined by flow cytometry on a PBMC aliquot from every donor. The CDR3 has 15 amino acids, counting the end cysteine and phenylalanine. Of the read, only the CDR3 DNA is kept; its 45 bases are in frame from base 1. The germline V gene specifies SGHVS as CDR1 and FNYEAQ as CDR2.

This sequence originates from a man older than 75 in good health. Sequences were obtained from blood. The rearranged chain carries TRBV7-6 and TRBJ2-1; too little of a D gene remains to name it. The closer fit of TRBJ2-7 to the DNA end suggests the J call may be wrong. For the CDR3, the sequence is CASSYDGSSYNEQYF. The base sequence is TGTGCCAGCAGCTATGACGGTAGCTCCTACAATGAGCAGTACTTC.